A selection of T cell receptor beta chains follows, all from one sample in a study of Ad26.COV2.S vaccination and SARS-CoV-2 variants. TCRdb's copy holds only in-frame clones and misses some; the assay was immunoSEQ multiplex PCR. The sample includes about 400,000 clones, roughly 85% of them seen just once. Source: peripheral blood, taken in a trial of Ad26.COV2.S vaccine versus placebo. These receptors came from a person between 18 and 65 years old who received the Ad26.COV2.S COVID-19 vaccine or a placebo. CDR3s include the opening cysteine and the closing phenylalanine or tryptophan. A D gene is named only where the DNA matches it firmly. Size values are once, few and many counts, or a class for expanded clones, and some rows have none.

>TRBJ2-2|NA|TRBV7-9|NA
CASTPALARQNTGELFF
TGTGCCAGCACCCCGGCGCTAGCGAGACAGAACACCGGGGAGCTGTTTTTT
>TRBJ1-2|NA|TRBV7-3|TRBD1
CASSPDRAGGYTF
TGTGCCAGCAGCCCCGACAGGGCGGGAGGCTACACCTTC
>TRBJ1-2|NA|TRBV3-1/TRBV3-2|NA
CASSQALNRANYGYTF
TGTGCCAGCAGCCAAGCACTTAACAGGGCTAACTATGGCTACACCTTC
>TRBJ2-3|NA|TRBV10-3|TRBD1
CAISEEEQGPGYDTQYF
TGTGCCATCAGTGAAGAGGAACAGGGGCCTGGGTACGATACGCAGTATTTT
>TRBJ2-3|NA|TRBV15|TRBD2
CATSPGGHTDTQYF
TGTGCCACCAGCCCGGGGGGGCACACAGATACGCAGTATTTT
>TRBJ1-3|few|TRBV9|NA
CASSQGPASGNTIYF
TGTGCCAGCAGCCAAGGACCAGCCTCTGGAAACACCATATATTTT
>TRBJ2-7|once|TRBV5-1|TRBD1
CASSLAWTGSYEQYF
TGCGCCAGCAGCTTGGCCTGGACAGGGTCGTACGAGCAGTACTTC
>TRBJ1-3|NA|TRBV9|NA
CASSVTQDSGNTIYF
TGTGCCAGCAGCGTAACTCAAGACTCTGGAAACACCATATATTTT
>TRBJ1-4|NA|TRBV28|NA
CASSLYGGGTNEKLFF
TGTGCCAGCAGTTTATATGGGGGGGGGACTAATGAAAAACTGTTTTTT
>TRBJ1-2|NA|TRBV6-2/TRBV6-3|NA
CASSYPQNYGYTF
TGTGCCAGCAGTTACCCCCAGAACTATGGCTACACCTTC
>TRBJ1-2|once|TRBV7-9|TRBD1
CASSGSGTGKAGYTF
TGTGCCAGCAGCGGATCCGGGACAGGGAAAGCTGGCTACACCTTC
>TRBJ1-2|NA|TRBV7-2|NA
CASSLGVNYGYTF
TGTGCCAGCAGCTTGGGAGTTAACTATGGCTACACCTTC
>TRBJ2-7|NA|TRBV3-1/TRBV3-2|TRBD1
CASSQVLPEGQSTYEQYF
TGTGCCAGCAGCCAAGTGTTACCCGAGGGACAGAGCACCTACGAGCAGTACTTC
>TRBJ1-1|once|TRBV6-2/TRBV6-3|NA
CASSYLMNTEAFF
TGTGCCAGCAGTTACCTGATGAACACTGAAGCTTTCTTT
>TRBJ2-7|NA|TRBV12-3/TRBV12-4|NA
CASSLGHYEQYF
TGTGCCAGCAGTTTAGGGCACTACGAGCAGTACTTC
>TRBJ2-7|NA|TRBV5-1|NA
CASSIQSSDYEQYF
TGCGCCAGCAGCATACAATCCTCGGATTACGAGCAGTACTTC
>TRBJ2-7|NA|TRBV9|NA
CASSVDISYEQYF
TGTGCCAGCAGCGTAGACATCTCCTACGAGCAGTACTTC
>TRBJ2-7|NA|TRBV21-1|NA
CASSTRDISYEQYF
TGTGCCAGCAGCACCCGGGACATCTCCTACGAGCAGTACTTC
>TRBJ2-7|NA|TRBV7-2|NA
CASSLGEGAPRPYEQYF
TGTGCCAGCAGCTTGGGAGAAGGGGCGCCCCGTCCCTACGAGCAGTACTTC
>TRBJ1-6|NA|TRBV6-1|NA
CASSEWESPLHF
TGTGCCAGCAGTGAATGGGAGTCACCCCTCCACTTT
>TRBJ2-5|NA|TRBV6-2/TRBV6-3|TRBD2
CASSYPASGAETQYF
TGTGCCAGCAGTTACCCGGCTAGCGGGGCAGAGACCCAGTACTTC
>TRBJ1-2|NA|TRBV11-2|NA
CASSLGQRANYGYTF
TGTGCCAGCAGCCTAGGACAGAGAGCTAACTATGGCTACACCTTC
>TRBJ1-4|few|TRBV25-1|NA
CASSEPIREKLFF
TGTGCCAGCAGTGAACCGATAAGGGAAAAACTGTTTTTT
>TRBJ2-7|NA|TRBV5-4|TRBD1
CANPGQGAPYEQYF
TGTGCCAACCCGGGACAGGGGGCTCCCTACGAGCAGTACTTC
>TRBJ2-7|NA|TRBV10-2|TRBD1
CASTGTGFGEQYF
TGCGCCAGCACTGGGACAGGGTTTGGCGAGCAGTACTTC
>TRBJ1-4|NA|TRBV27|NA
CASSPGPGYEKLFF
TGTGCCAGCAGTCCGGGGCCCGGGTACGAAAAACTGTTTTTT
>TRBJ1-6|NA|TRBV7-9|NA
CASSSLTGKFSPLHF
TGTGCCAGCAGCTCGTTGACGGGGAAATTTTCACCCCTCCACTTT
>TRBJ1-1|once|TRBV29-1|NA
CSVDLRGGRAFF
TGCAGCGTTGATCTGCGGGGTGGCCGAGCTTTCTTT
>TRBJ2-6|NA|TRBV2|NA
CASLRAATGANVLTF
TGTGCCAGCCTTCGTGCTGCGACTGGGGCCAACGTCCTGACTTTC
>TRBJ1-1|NA|TRBV2|NA
CARGADRNTEAFF
TGTGCCAGAGGGGCTGACAGAAATACTGAAGCTTTCTTT
>TRBJ2-3|once|TRBV7-9|NA
CASSLPLRVADNTDTQYF
TGTGCCAGCAGCTTACCCCTGAGGGTAGCGGACAACACAGATACGCAGTATTTT
>TRBJ1-2|few|TRBV30|TRBD1
CAWSRDREGYGYTF
TGTGCCTGGAGCCGGGACAGGGAGGGCTATGGCTACACCTTC
>TRBJ1-1|NA|TRBV24-1|NA
CATSEAGLNTEAFF
TGTGCCACCAGTGAGGCAGGCCTGAACACTGAAGCTTTCTTT
>TRBJ2-5|NA|TRBV28|NA
CASSYPLAQETQYF
TGTGCCAGCAGTTACCCGTTGGCCCAAGAGACCCAGTACTTC
>TRBJ2-1|NA|TRBV19|NA
CASSILSPGDEQFF
TGTGCCAGTAGTATACTCTCCCCCGGGGATGAGCAGTTCTTC
>TRBJ2-1|NA|TRBV24-1|TRBD2
CATSDIAGGRDEQFF
TGTGCCACCAGTGACATTGCGGGGGGGAGGGATGAGCAGTTCTTC
>TRBJ1-1|NA|TRBV9|TRBD1
CASSQGGYTEAFF
TGTGCCAGCAGTCAGGGGGGTTACACTGAAGCTTTCTTT
>TRBJ1-1|once|TRBV21-1|NA
CASSKNGQGYPPEAFF
TGTGCCAGCAGCAAAAACGGACAGGGATATCCCCCTGAAGCTTTCTTT
>TRBJ1-1|NA|TRBV12-3/TRBV12-4|NA
CASSLKLNTEAFF
TGTGCCAGCAGTTTAAAGCTGAACACTGAAGCTTTCTTT
>TRBJ2-7|once|TRBV12-3/TRBV12-4|TRBD1
CASRWTGGYEQYF
TGTGCCAGCAGGTGGACAGGGGGCTACGAGCAGTACTTC
>TRBJ2-1|NA|TRBV25-1|TRBD1
CASSSSLGGQGDNEQFF
TGTGCCAGCAGTTCTTCCCTAGGGGGACAGGGTGATAATGAGCAGTTCTTC
>TRBJ2-3|NA|TRBV18|NA
CASSPSTDTQYF
TGTGCCAGCTCACCAAGTACAGATACGCAGTATTTT
>TRBJ2-7|few|TRBV5-7|TRBD1
CASSLWTGPRYEQYF
TGTGCCAGCAGCTTATGGACAGGCCCACGCTACGAGCAGTACTTC
>TRBJ1-2|NA|TRBV5-6|TRBD1
CASSLGDRVLGYTF
TGTGCCAGCAGCTTGGGGGACAGGGTGTTAGGCTACACCTTC
>TRBJ1-6|NA|TRBV30|NA
CAWSELPMPLHF
TGTGCCTGGAGTGAATTACCCATGCCCCTCCACTTT
>TRBJ2-7|NA|TRBV7-9|NA
CASSLLESPYEQYF
TGTGCCAGCAGCTTACTAGAGAGCCCTTACGAGCAGTACTTC
>TRBJ1-3|few|TRBV16|NA
CASSQLGVRAGNTIYF
TGTGCCAGCAGCCAATTAGGAGTTCGGGCTGGAAACACCATATATTTT
>TRBJ2-5|NA|TRBV11-2|NA
CATRRGARSATQYF
TGTGCCACCCGCCGAGGGGCTCGATCAGCGACCCAGTACTTC
>TRBJ2-2|NA|TRBV11-2|TRBD2
CASSFSLAGAGELFF
TGTGCCAGCAGCTTTTCACTAGCGGGGGCCGGGGAGCTGTTTTTT
>TRBJ2-1|NA|TRBV7-2|NA
CASSLRLGRNEQFF
TGTGCCAGCAGCTTGCGACTAGGTAGGAATGAGCAGTTCTTC
>TRBJ2-3|NA|TRBV5-4|NA
CASSPLFADTQYF
TGTGCCAGCAGCCCCCTTTTCGCCGATACGCAGTATTTT
>TRBJ2-7|NA|TRBV11-2|NA
CASSPPDMDEQYF
TGTGCCAGCAGCCCCCCCGATATGGACGAGCAGTACTTC
>TRBJ2-1|NA|TRBV19|NA
CASNPLGYNEQFF
TGTGCCAGTAACCCACTTGGCTACAATGAGCAGTTCTTC